One sample yielded the 30 T cell receptor beta chains listed below, sequenced in a study of early T cells in non-severe SARS-CoV-2 infection. TCRdb re-called the 5' RACE reads through MiXCR, storing one row per CDR3 protein. The sample holds around 26,000 distinct CDR3 sequences, approximately 5.1% seen once. The sequenced sample was whole blood. The receptors shown here come from an adult who was a healthcare worker with PCR-confirmed SARS-CoV-2 infection or an uninfected control (not recorded which).

Concerning this clonotype itself: Possible read error: a much larger clone is one base away. This chain joins TRBV7-2 and TRBJ1-1; tentative D call: TRBD1 (6 bases). Per germline, CDR1 SGHTA and CDR2 FQGNSA. Trimming took 5 bases from V and 3 from J, leaving 13 bases between them. The CDR3 has 14 residues. The CDR3 DNA reads as TGTGCCAGCAGCCTACGGGGGGCAGACACTGAAGCTTTCTTT. This sequence encodes CASSLRGADTEAFF.

This clonotype was seen ten or more times. The genes are TRBV25-1 and TRBJ1-4; 8 bases are a match to TRBD1. The length of the CDR3 is 17 residues. Looked up from germline, CDR1 is MGHDK and CDR2 is SYGVNS. The V gene end was trimmed by 2 bases and the J gene end by 0 bases; junction bases not matched to a gene: 5. Written as DNA, the CDR3 is TGTGCCAGCAGTGAAAGGGCAGGGGGCGCAACTAATGAAAAACTGTTTTTT. Residues: CASSERAGGATNEKLFF. Supplemented by reference TRBV25-1 and TRBJ1-4, the full variable domain reads EADIYQTPRYLVIGTGKKITLECSQTMGHDKMYWYQQDPGMELHLIHYSYGVNSTEKGDLSSESTVSRIRTEHFPLTLESARPSHTSQYLCASSERAGGATNEKLFFGSGTQLSVL.

The sample holds many counts of this clonotype. The junction departs from the called germline gene at one end, perhaps through a read error. The V call is TRBV12-3 or TRBV12-4, the J call TRBJ2-1; 8 bases fit TRBD2. This CDR3 contains 14 residues. The CDR3 region is CAGSLGLAYNEQFF. The CDR3 bases are TGTGCCGGCAGTTTGGGACTAGCCTACAATGAGCAGTTCTTC.

This clonotype was seen a few times. The J gene is TRBJ2-2, the V gene TRBV5-5, with D uncertain. CDR3 length: 12 amino acids. With 7 bases removed from V and 0 bases from J, the gap between germline ends came to 4 bases. Germline V gene sequence: CDR1 SGHKS, CDR2 YYEKEE (reference sequence). CDR3 sequence reads: CASDSNTGELFF. CDR3 bases: TGTGCCAGCGACTCGAACACCGGGGAGCTGTTTTTT.

This clonotype showed up many times. This chain links TRBV5-1 with TRBJ2-3; D might be TRBD1 (5 bases). The CDR3 loop spans 14 amino acids. Germline loops: CDR1 SGHRS, CDR2 YFSETQ. V lost 0 bases and J 2 bases, leaving 7 bases between the germline ends. CDR3 DNA sequence: TGCGCCAGCAGCTTGGAGACAGCCACAGATACGCAGTATTTT. This sequence encodes CASSLETATDTQYF.

By share, this clonotype ranks as medium-sized (0.01 to 0.1%). The chain uses TRBV3-1 and TRBJ2-5; D is undetermined. With 6 bases removed from V and 4 bases from J, the gap between germline ends came to 12 bases. This CDR3 spans 13 amino acids. Germline V CDR1 and CDR2: LGHDT, YNNKEL (reference sequence). CDR3 region: CASSLMRRETQYF. In DNA, the CDR3 is TGTGCCAGCAGTCTCATGCGGCGAGAGACCCAGTACTTC.

At least ten counts were recorded for this clonotype. The chain couples TRBV6-6 to TRBJ1-6; D is unclear. The CDR3 totals 15 residues. Trimming stripped 0 bases from V and 10 bases from J, with 13 bases between. From germline, CDR1 is MNHNY and CDR2 SVGAGI (reference sequence). CDR3 nucleotides: TGTGCCAGCAGTTACTCGGCCCAAACGGGGTCACCCCTCCACTTT. Its protein is CASSYSAQTGSPLHF.

This clonotype was found many times. The chain recombines TRBV7-9 with TRBJ1-1, with a tentative D call TRBD1 (6 bases). The CDR3 is 12 amino acids. V lost 5 bases and J lost 7, with 11 bases in between. From germline, CDR1 is SEHNR and CDR2 FQNEAQ (reference sequence). CDR3 bases: TGTGCCAGCAGCCCCGGGGGCCTTGAAGCTTTCTTT. Translated, it gives CASSPGGLEAFF.

This clonotype was observed at least ten times. The chain carries TRBV12-5 and TRBJ2-3; 13 bases are a match to TRBD2. The germline V gene encodes CDR1 LGHNT and CDR2 FRNRAP. CDR3 length: 15 amino acids. Unmatched junction bases numbered 4, after V lost 7 bases and J lost 3 bases. This CDR3 is CASAPGLAGTDTQYF. The CDR3 DNA reads as TGTGCTAGTGCTCCGGGACTAGCGGGAACAGATACGCAGTATTTT.

This clonotype was seen at least ten times. V usage is TRBV5-1 and J usage is TRBJ2-2; maybe TRBD2 (6 bases). The CDR3 totals 15 residues. Between the trimmed V and J ends, which lost 2 bases and 5 bases, there was a span of 13 bases. The germline V gene has CDR1 SGHRS and CDR2 YFSETQ. The CDR3 here is CASSFLQGGTGELFF. In DNA, the CDR3 is TGCGCCAGCAGCTTTCTGCAGGGAGGTACCGGGGAGCTGTTTTTT. Together with reference TRBV5-1 and TRBJ2-2, the CDR3 gives the full variable domain: KAGVTQTPRYLIKTRGQQVTLSCSPISGHRSVSWYQQTPGQGLQFLFEYFSETQRNKGNFPGRFSGRQFSNSRSEMNVSTLELGDSALYLCASSFLQGGTGELFFGEGSRLTVL.

This clonotype was counted many times. J is TRBJ2-7 and V is TRBV18; D is unresolved. There are 15 residues in the CDR3. In germline, CDR1 is KGHSH, CDR2 LQKENI. Trimming shortened V by 2 bases and J by 2 bases, and 13 bases separated the two germline ends. The CDR3, as DNA: TGTGCCAGCTCACCATACACTTCCTTGCCCTACGAGCAGTACTTC. It translates to CASSPYTSLPYEQYF. The complete variable domain, with remaining parts taken from reference TRBV18 and TRBJ2-7, reads NAGVMQNPRHLVRRRGQEARLRCSPMKGHSHVYWYRQLPEEGLKFMVYLQKENIIDESGMPKERFSAEFPKEGPSILRIQQVVRGDSAAYFCASSPYTSLPYEQYFGPGTRLTVT.

This clonotype was counted only a few times. The chain has TRBV5-1 and TRBJ1-4; 7 bases align to TRBD1. The J segment lost 3 bases and the V segment lost 7 bases, leaving 6 bases of the junction unmatched. The CDR3 is made up of 14 amino acids. Germline CDR1 and CDR2: SGHRS and YFSETQ. The CDR3 loop is CASRAGGSNEKLFF. CDR3 sequence (DNA): TGCGCCAGCCGCGCAGGGGGGTCTAATGAAAAACTGTTTTTT.

This clonotype was counted between two and nine times. This chain connects TRBV5-6 to TRBJ2-5; D possibly corresponds to TRBD2 (7 bases). Germline CDR1 reads SGHDT; CDR2 reads YYEEEE. The CDR3 covers 14 residues. V shed 3 bases and J shed 3 bases, with 12 bases lying between them. This CDR3 is CASSSGGSKETQYF. In nucleotides, the CDR3 is TGTGCCAGCAGCTCGGGGGGCAGTAAAGAGACCCAGTACTTC.

This clonotype was counted at least ten times. V and J are TRBV12-3 or TRBV12-4 and TRBJ1-3; D remains unclear. The CDR3 totals 14 residues. V was pared by 2 bases and J by 2 bases, with 7 bases between. The CDR3 is CASSLSGAGNTIYF. In DNA, the CDR3 is TGTGCCAGCAGTTTATCCGGGGCTGGAAACACCATATATTTT.

This clonotype was observed many times. The J gene is TRBJ2-1, the V gene TRBV19, with D possibly TRBD1 on 5 matching bases. The V gene's germline CDR1 is LNHDA and CDR2 SQIVND (reference sequence). The CDR3 has 14 residues. Deletions cut 6 bases from V and 6 bases from J, with 15 bases between. The CDR3 nucleotides are TGTGCCAGTAGGGGCAGGGAATTTTCCAATGAGCAGTTCTTC. It yields the protein CASRGREFSNEQFF.

In its sample, this clonotype was seen many times. J is TRBJ1-1 and V is TRBV6-2 or TRBV6-3; D is uncertain. Deletions cut 8 bases from V and 5 bases from J, with 12 bases between. Germline V gene data show CDR1 as MNHEY and CDR2 as SVGEGT. CDR3 length equals 12 residues. CDR3 loop: CASSSVGTEAFF. In DNA, the CDR3 is TGTGCCAGCTCTTCCGTGGGGACTGAAGCTTTCTTT.

The chain links TRBV7-2 to TRBJ1-4; maybe TRBD1 (5 bases). This CDR3 is built from 14 residues. CDR1 SGHTA and CDR2 FQGNSA come from the germline V gene. Trimming stripped 4 bases from V and 4 bases from J, with 10 bases between. Here the CDR3 DNA reads TGTGCCAGCAGCTCAACGGGGCGTAATGAAAAACTGTTTTTT. Its protein product is CASSSTGRNEKLFF.

This clonotype was counted only a few times. The chain recombines TRBV12-3 or TRBV12-4 with TRBJ2-2; either TRBD1 or TRBD2 may fit D (6 bases each). The ends were cut back, 5 bases at V and 4 bases at J, with 26 bases in the middle. The CDR3 is made up of 19 amino acids. Here the CDR3 reads CASSPNPGALAPGTGELFF. The CDR3 DNA is TGTGCCAGCAGTCCTAACCCGGGGGCACTAGCCCCGGGCACCGGGGAGCTGTTTTTT.

The chain carries TRBV19 and TRBJ1-5, with D maybe TRBD1 (5 bases). V shed 5 bases and J shed 4 bases, with 12 bases lying between them. The CDR3 length is 14 residues. Per germline, CDR1 LNHDA and CDR2 SQIVND (reference sequence). The chain's CDR3 is CASSPWGGNQPQHF. For the CDR3, the DNA is TGTGCCAGTAGTCCTTGGGGGGGAAATCAGCCCCAGCATTTT.

By share, this clonotype counts as medium-sized (0.01 to 0.1%). V is TRBV7-8 and J is TRBJ2-3; tentative D call: TRBD2 (5 bases). The CDR3 is 15 amino acids. Germline lookup yields CDR1 SGHVS and CDR2 FQNEAQ. Trimming removed 1 base from V and 1 base from J, with 9 bases in between. As DNA, the CDR3 is TGTGCCAGCAGCTTAGGTAGCGTTCGCACAGATACGCAGTATTTT. Protein: CASSLGSVRTDTQYF. Together with reference TRBV7-8 and TRBJ2-3, the CDR3 gives the full variable domain: GAGVSQSPRYKVAKRGQDVALRCDPISGHVSLFWYQQALGQGPEFLTYFQNEAQLDKSGLPSDRFFAERPEGSVSTLKIQRTQQEDSAVYLCASSLGSVRTDTQYFGPGTRLTVL.

This clonotype was seen many times. The chain combines TRBV7-3 with TRBJ1-1; D is unclear. Per germline, CDR1 SGHTA and CDR2 FQGTGA. CDR3 length equals 13 residues. V was pared by 5 bases and J by 1 base, with 8 bases between. CDR3 protein: CASSRRQNTEAFF. CDR3 in DNA: TGTGCCAGCAGCCGGCGGCAGAACACTGAAGCTTTCTTT.

This clonotype is categorized as medium-sized. The rearrangement uses TRBV5-4 and TRBJ1-2, with D hard to call. Trimming stripped 4 bases from V and 8 bases from J, with 15 bases between. The CDR3 spans 13 residues. Looked up from germline, CDR1 is SGHNT and CDR2 is YYREEE (reference sequence). The CDR3 is CASSPPAGRGYTF. CDR3 coding DNA: TGTGCCAGCAGCCCCCCCGCCGGGAGGGGCTACACCTTC. Variable domain in full (rest from reference TRBV5-4 and TRBJ1-2): ETGVTQSPTHLIKTRGQQVTLRCSSQSGHNTVSWYQQALGQGPQFIFQYYREEENGRGNFPPRFSGLQFPNYSSELNVNALELDDSALYLCASSPPAGRGYTFGSGTRLTVV.

This chain links TRBV6-5 with TRBJ2-5, with 7 bases identical to TRBD2. Losses at the gene ends were 9 bases for V and 5 bases for J; bases not matched to a gene: 9. Germline V gene lookup returns CDR1 MNHEY and CDR2 SVGAGI. The CDR3 length is 13 residues. CDR3 DNA: TGTGCCAGTACCGTAGACGGGGGGGAGACCCAGTACTTC. Protein: CASTVDGGETQYF.

The gene calls are TRBV12-3 or TRBV12-4 and TRBJ2-7; no definite D call. The CDR3 has 12 amino acids. Trimming removed 5 bases at V and 5 bases at J, with 10 bases between. CDR3 residues: CASSPGADEQYF. For the CDR3, the DNA is TGTGCCAGCAGTCCTGGCGCGGACGAGCAGTACTTC.

This clonotype was observed many times. The gene calls are TRBV7-8 and TRBJ2-3, with D unclear. CDR1 SGHVS and CDR2 FQNEAQ come from the germline V gene. Trimming left V 5 bases short and J 8 bases short, with 8 bases between. The CDR3 loop spans 11 amino acids. Here the CDR3 DNA reads TGTGCCAGCAGCCTAATTGGTACGCAGTATTTT. Its protein product is CASSLIGTQYF.

This clonotype occurred many times. The chain links TRBV5-8 to TRBJ1-3; the D is unclear. Germline CDR1 is SGHTS and CDR2 is YDEGEE. This CDR3 has 16 amino acids. V was trimmed by 0 bases and J by 0 bases, leaving 10 bases between them. CDR3 sequence: CASSLELGFSGNTIYF. The CDR3 DNA reads as TGTGCCAGCAGCTTGGAACTAGGGTTCTCTGGAAACACCATATATTTT.

This clonotype was recorded many times. The chain recombines TRBV11-2 with TRBJ2-1; 13 nucleotides agree with TRBD2. This CDR3 is 15 amino acids long. The J segment lost 9 bases and the V segment lost 4 bases, leaving 6 bases of the junction unmatched. Per germline, CDR1 SGHAT and CDR2 FQNNGV. The CDR3 reads CASSSTSGGAIEQFF. The DNA for the CDR3 is TGTGCCAGCAGCTCCACTAGCGGGGGGGCCATTGAGCAGTTCTTC.

This clonotype occurred a few times. The chain uses TRBV4-1 and TRBJ1-2; tentative D call: TRBD1 (6 bases). This CDR3 is built from 14 residues. Germline V gene sequence: CDR1 MGHRA, CDR2 YSYEKL. V was clipped by 4 bases and J by 3 bases, with 12 bases between them. CDR3 in amino acids: CASSPPTGYYGYTF. The CDR3 DNA follows: TGCGCCAGCAGCCCCCCAACAGGGTACTATGGCTACACCTTC.

This clonotype was recorded many times. This chain links TRBV10-3 with TRBJ2-2, with TRBD1 identical over 9 bases. Trimming at V came to 8 bases and at J to 5 bases, leaving 9 bases not matched to a gene. The CDR3 totals 15 residues. Germline V gene lookup returns CDR1 ENHRY and CDR2 SYGVKD. The CDR3 loop reads CAIPNGQGRTGELFF. The DNA for the CDR3 is TGTGCCATCCCGAATGGACAGGGGCGAACCGGGGAGCTGTTTTTT.

This clonotype was observed at least ten times. V usage is TRBV11-2 and J usage is TRBJ2-2; D possibly corresponds to TRBD1 (6 bases). CDR3 length: 18 amino acids. V shed 2 bases and J shed 3 bases, with 19 bases lying between them. Germline CDR1 SGHAT, CDR2 FQNNGV. CDR3 bases: TGTGCCAGCAGCTTACCGGTCAGGGGAGTCGGGGACACCGGGGAGCTGTTTTTT. It is translated as CASSLPVRGVGDTGELFF.